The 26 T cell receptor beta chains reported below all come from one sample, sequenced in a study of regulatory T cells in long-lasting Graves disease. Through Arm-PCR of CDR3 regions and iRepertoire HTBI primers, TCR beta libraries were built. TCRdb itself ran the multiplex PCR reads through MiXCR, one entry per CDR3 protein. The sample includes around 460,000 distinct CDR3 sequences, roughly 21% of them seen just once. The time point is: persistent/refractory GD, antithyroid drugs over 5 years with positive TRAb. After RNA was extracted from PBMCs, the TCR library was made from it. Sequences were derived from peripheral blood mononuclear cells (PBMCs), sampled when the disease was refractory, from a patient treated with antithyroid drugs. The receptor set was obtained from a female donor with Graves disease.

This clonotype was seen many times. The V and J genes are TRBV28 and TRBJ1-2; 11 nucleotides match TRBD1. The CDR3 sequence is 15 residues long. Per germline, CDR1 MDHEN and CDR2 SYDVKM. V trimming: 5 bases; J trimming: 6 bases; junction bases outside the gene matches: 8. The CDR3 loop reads CASSAVGTGGDGYTF. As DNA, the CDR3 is TGTGCCAGCAGTGCCGTCGGGACAGGGGGGGATGGCTACACCTTC.

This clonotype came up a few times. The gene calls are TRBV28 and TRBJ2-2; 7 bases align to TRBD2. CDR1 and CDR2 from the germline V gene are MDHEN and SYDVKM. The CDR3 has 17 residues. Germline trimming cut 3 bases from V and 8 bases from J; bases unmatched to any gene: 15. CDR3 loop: CASSLGLGGSTDGELFF. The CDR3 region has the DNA TGTGCCAGCAGTTTGGGGTTGGGCGGGAGTACGGATGGGGAGCTGTTTTTT.

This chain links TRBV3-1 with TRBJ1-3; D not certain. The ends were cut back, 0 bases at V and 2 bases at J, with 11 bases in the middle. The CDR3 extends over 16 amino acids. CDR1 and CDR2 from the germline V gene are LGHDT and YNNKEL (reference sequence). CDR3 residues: CASSQEAEEAGNTIYF. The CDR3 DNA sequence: TGTGCCAGCAGCCAAGAGGCGGAAGAAGCTGGAAACACCATATATTTT.

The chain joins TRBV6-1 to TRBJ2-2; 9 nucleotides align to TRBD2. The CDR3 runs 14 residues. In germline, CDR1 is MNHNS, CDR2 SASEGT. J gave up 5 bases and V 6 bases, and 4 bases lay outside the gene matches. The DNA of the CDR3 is TGTGCCAGCAGGACTAGCGGAGAGACCGGGGAGCTGTTTTTT. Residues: CASRTSGETGELFF.

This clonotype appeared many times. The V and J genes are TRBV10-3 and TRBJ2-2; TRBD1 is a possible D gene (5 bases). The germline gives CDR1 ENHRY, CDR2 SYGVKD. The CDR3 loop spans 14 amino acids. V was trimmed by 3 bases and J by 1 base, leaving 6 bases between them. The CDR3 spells CAISDRENTGELFF. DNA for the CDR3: TGTGCCATCAGTGACAGGGAGAACACCGGGGAGCTGTTTTTT.

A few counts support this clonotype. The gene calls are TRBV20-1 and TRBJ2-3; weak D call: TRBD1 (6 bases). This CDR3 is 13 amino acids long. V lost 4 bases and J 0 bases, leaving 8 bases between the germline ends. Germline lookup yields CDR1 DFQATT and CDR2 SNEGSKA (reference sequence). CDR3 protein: CSATRGSTDTQYF. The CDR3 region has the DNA TGCAGTGCTACGAGGGGGAGCACAGATACGCAGTATTTT.

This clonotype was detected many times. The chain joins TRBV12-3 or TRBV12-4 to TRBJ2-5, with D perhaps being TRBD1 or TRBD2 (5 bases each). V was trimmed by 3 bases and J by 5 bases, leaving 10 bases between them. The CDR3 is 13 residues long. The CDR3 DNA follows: TGTGCCAGCAGTTTCAGGGACCGGGAGACCCAGTACTTC. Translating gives CASSFRDRETQYF.

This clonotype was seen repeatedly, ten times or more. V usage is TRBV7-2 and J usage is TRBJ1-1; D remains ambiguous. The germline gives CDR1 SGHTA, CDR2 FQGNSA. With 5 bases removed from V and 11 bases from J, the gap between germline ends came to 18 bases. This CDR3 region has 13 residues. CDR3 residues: CASSPGTITRAFF. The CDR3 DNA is TGTGCCAGCAGCCCAGGAACAATCACTCGGGCTTTCTTT. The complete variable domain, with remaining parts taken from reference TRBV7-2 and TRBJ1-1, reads GAGVSQSPSNKVTEKGKDVELRCDPISGHTALYWYRQSLGQGLEFLIYFQGNSAPDKSGLPSDRFSAERTGGSVSTLTIQRTQQEDSAVYLCASSPGTITRAFFGQGTRLTVV.

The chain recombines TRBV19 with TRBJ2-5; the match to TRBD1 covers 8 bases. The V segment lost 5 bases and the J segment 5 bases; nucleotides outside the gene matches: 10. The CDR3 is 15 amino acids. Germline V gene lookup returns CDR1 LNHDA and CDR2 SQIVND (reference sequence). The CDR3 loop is CASSPGTGEMETQYF. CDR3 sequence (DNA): TGTGCCAGTAGTCCCGGGACAGGAGAAATGGAGACCCAGTACTTC.

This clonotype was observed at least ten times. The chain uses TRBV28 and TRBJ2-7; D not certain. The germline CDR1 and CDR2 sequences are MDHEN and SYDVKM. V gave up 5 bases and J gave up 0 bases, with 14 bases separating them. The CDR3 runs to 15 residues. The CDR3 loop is CASSPSMAPSYEQYF. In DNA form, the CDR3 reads TGTGCCAGCAGTCCCTCCATGGCCCCCTCCTACGAGCAGTACTTC.

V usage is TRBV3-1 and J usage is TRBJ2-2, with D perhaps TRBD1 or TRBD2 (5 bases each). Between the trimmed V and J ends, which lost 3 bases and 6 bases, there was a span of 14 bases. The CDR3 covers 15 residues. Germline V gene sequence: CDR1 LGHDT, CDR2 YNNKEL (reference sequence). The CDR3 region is CASSQLRDQAGELFF. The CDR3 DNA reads TGTGCCAGCAGCCAGCTCCGGGACCAGGCCGGGGAGCTGTTTTTT.

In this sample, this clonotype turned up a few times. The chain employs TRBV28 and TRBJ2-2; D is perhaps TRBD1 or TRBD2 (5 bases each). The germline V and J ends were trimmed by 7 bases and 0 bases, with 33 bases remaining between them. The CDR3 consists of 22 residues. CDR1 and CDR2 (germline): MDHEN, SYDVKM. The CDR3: CASTKLDHSGAAFASNTGELFF. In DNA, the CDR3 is TGTGCCAGCACTAAACTAGACCACTCCGGGGCCGCTTTTGCCTCGAACACCGGGGAGCTGTTTTTT.

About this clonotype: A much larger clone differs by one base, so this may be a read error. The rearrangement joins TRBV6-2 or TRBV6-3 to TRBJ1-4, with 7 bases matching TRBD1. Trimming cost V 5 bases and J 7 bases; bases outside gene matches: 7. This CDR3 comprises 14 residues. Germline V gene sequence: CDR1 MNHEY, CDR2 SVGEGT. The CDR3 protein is CASSVGQEREKLFF. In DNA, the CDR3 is TGTGCCAGCAGTGTAGGACAGGAACGTGAAAAACTGTTTTTT.

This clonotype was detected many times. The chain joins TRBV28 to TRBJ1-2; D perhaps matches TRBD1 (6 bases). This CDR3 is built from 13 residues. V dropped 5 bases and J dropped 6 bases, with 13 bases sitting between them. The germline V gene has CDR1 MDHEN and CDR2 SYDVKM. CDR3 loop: CASSPQGRDGYTF. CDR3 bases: TGTGCCAGCAGTCCACAGGGTCGGGATGGCTACACCTTC.

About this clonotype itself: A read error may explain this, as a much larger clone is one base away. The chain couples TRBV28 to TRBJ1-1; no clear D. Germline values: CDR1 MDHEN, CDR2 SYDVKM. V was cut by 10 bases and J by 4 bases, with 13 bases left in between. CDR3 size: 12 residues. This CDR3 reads CATTSGLTEAFF. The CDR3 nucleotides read TGTGCCACTACGAGCGGGCTCACTGAAGCTTTCTTT.

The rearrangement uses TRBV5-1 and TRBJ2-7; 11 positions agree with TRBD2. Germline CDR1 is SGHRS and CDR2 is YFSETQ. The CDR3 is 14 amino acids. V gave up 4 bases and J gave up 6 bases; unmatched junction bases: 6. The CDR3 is CASSPQTSGIEQYF. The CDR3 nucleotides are TGCGCCAGCAGCCCTCAGACTAGCGGGATCGAGCAGTACTTC. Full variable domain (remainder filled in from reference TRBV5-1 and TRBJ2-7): KAGVTQTPRYLIKTRGQQVTLSCSPISGHRSVSWYQQTPGQGLQFLFEYFSETQRNKGNFPGRFSGRQFSNSRSEMNVSTLELGDSALYLCASSPQTSGIEQYFGPGTRLTVT.

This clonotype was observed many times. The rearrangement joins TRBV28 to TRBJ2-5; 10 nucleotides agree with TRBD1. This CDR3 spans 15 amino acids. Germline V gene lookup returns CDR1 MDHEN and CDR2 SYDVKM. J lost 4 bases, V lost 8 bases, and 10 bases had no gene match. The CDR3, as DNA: TGTGCCAGCCGGGACAGGGGCGGCTGGGCAGAGACCCAGTACTTC. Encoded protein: CASRDRGGWAETQYF. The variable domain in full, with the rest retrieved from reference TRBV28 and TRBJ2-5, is DVKVTQSSRYLVKRTGEKVFLECVQDMDHENMFWYRQDPGLGLRLIYFSYDVKMKEKGDIPEGYSVSREKKERFSLILESASTNQTSMYLCASRDRGGWAETQYFGPGTRLLVL.

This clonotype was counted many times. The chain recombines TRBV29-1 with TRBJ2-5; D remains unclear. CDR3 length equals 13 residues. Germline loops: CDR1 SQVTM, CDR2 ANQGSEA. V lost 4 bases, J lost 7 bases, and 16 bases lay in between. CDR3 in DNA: TGCAGCGTTGGATTGGCAGGCCGTGGGACCCAGTACTTC. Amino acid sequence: CSVGLAGRGTQYF.

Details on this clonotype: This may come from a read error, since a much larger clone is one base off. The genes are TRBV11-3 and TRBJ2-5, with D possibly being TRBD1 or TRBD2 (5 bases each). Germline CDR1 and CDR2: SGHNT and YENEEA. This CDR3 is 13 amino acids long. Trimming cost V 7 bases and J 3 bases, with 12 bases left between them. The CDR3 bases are TGTGCCAGCAACACAGGACTCGAAGAGACCCAGTACTTC. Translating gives CASNTGLEETQYF.

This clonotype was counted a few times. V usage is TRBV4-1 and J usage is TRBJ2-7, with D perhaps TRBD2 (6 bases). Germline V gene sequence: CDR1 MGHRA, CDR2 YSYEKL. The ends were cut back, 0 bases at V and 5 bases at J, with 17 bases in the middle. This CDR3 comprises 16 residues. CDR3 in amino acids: CASSQEKTSPGDEQYF. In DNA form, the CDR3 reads TGCGCCAGCAGCCAAGAAAAGACCTCCCCGGGAGACGAGCAGTACTTC.

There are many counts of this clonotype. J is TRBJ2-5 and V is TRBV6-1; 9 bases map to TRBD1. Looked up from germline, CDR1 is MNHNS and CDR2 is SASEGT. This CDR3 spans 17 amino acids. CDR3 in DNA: TGTGGGGCCAGCGCTGACAGGGGGACGGCTTTCCAAGAGACCCAGTACTTC. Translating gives CGASADRGTAFQETQYF.

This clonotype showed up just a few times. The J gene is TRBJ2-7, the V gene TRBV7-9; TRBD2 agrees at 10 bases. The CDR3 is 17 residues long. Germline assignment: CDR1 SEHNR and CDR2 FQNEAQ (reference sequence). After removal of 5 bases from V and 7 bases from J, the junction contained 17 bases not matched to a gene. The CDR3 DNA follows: TGTGCCAGCAGCCTGCCTAGCGGGGGCCCCACCTTCTTTGAGCAGTACTTC. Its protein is CASSLPSGGPTFFEQYF.

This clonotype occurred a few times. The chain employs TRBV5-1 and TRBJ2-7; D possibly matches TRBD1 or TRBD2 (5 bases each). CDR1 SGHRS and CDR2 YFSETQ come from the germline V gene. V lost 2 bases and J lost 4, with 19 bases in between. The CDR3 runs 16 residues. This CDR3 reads CASSFSRDRMKYEQYF. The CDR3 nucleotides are TGCGCCAGCAGCTTTTCCAGGGACCGGATGAAATACGAGCAGTACTTC.

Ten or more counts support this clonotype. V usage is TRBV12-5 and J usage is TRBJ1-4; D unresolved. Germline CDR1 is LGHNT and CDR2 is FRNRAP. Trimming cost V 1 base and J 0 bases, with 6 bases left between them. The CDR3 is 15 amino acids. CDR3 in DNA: TGTGCTAGTGGTTTGGGGGGAGCAACTAATGAAAAACTGTTTTTT. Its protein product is CASGLGGATNEKLFF.

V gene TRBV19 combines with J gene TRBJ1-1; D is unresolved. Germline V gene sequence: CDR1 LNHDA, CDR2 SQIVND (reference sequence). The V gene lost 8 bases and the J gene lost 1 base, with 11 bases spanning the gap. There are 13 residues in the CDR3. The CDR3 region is CASGYRGNTEAFF. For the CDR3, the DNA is TGTGCCAGTGGATATCGGGGGAACACTGAAGCTTTCTTT.

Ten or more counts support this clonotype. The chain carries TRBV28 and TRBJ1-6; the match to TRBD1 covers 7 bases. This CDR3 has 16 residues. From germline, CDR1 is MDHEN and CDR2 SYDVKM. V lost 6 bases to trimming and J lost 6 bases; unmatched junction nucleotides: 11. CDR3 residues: CASSLPAGGGNSPLHF. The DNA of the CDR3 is TGTGCCAGCAGCCTCCCCGCAGGGGGAGGTAATTCACCCCTCCACTTT.